Sequencing of this T cell receptor (beta chain) was carried out in a study of blood T cells in healthy people across ages (dated by TCRdb to between 2015 and 2017). As for the study more broadly: In model experiments, template switching captured roughly one uniquely barcoded TCR beta cDNA molecule for every two T cells. Four age groups were formed from the donors: young (average approximately 15 years), middle-aged (just under 40), aged (under 70) and long-lived (about 75). The study analyzed two additional independent replicas of 1 million unique cDNA reads from the same blood draw for two donors, one aged 18 to 29 and one aged 80 or older. Age-related changes in TCR beta repertoire diversity were measured in the study by deep sequencing normalized with unique cDNA molecular identifiers. To avoid experimental bias, donors of different ages were spread randomly across the sequencing lanes.

The roughly 38 donors, aged 6 to 90 years, were systemically healthy Caucasian individuals from Russia. Each donor gave about 9.2 milliliters of peripheral blood, drawn into EDTA-treated Vacutainer tubes. Ficoll-Paque density-gradient centrifugation was used to isolate PBMCs, with at least 6 million obtained per sample. Total RNA, at least 5 micrograms per sample, was extracted from PBMCs with Trizol reagent. For every donor, an aliquot of PBMCs went through flow cytometry to measure the percentages of naive CD45RAhigh/CD27high T cells. V and J lose 3 bases and 7 bases, and a span of 10 bases separates them. For CDR1 and CDR2, the germline V gene lists SGHTA and FQGTGA. The CDR3 starts with the cysteine, ends with the phenylalanine, and has 14 residues. The read is trimmed to its CDR3 DNA, 42 bases read in frame from base 1. On the study overall, not on this receptor specifically: There was a strong correlation between observed TCR beta diversity and the percentage of naive T cells measured by flow cytometry. Since profiling was done on bulk unsorted PBMCs, naive and antigen-experienced compartments could not be conclusively compared. Observed TCR beta diversity per million T cells fell roughly linearly with age, and a significant reduction was already apparent by age roughly 40. Because donor CMV infection status was unknown, age-related changes in expanded clonotypes were potentially confounded. The long-lived group showed more naive CD4+ T cells, fewer expanded clones and increased TCR diversity than the aged group, suggesting age selection. Estimates of total diversity from one million sequenced T cells were regarded as lower bounds and underestimates.

Libraries came from 5' RACE. The sequencer was an Illumina HiSeq 2500. A second roughly 7 to 12 cycle PCR used a sample-barcoded 5' primer and a J-beta primer mix. A unique molecular identifier was introduced onto each TCR beta cDNA molecule by a template-switch 5' adaptor carrying 12 random nucleotides. Each sample yielded at least 2.5 million CDR3-containing paired-end reads. First-strand cDNA was synthesized from all RNA with the Mint cDNA synthesis kit, primed by a TRBC-specific oligonucleotide. After uracil-DNA glycosylase treatment, a first 18-cycle PCR used universal primers M1SS and BC2_uni_R on all cDNA. The authors' analysis ran thus. For normalization, 1 million high-quality reads, each with a distinct molecular identifier, were randomly selected from each sample. Instead of being binned into consensus sequences, reads with shared molecular identifiers were discarded. CDR3 identification, clonotype clustering and error correction used MiTCR with a Q25 quality threshold and the strictest error-elimination algorithm. Lower-bound total TCR beta diversity was estimated with a nonparametric unseen species model using Euler transformation. TCRdb reworked the public reads: Q25 trimming with fastp, MiXCR clone assembly, productive beta chains retained. Under each unique CDR3 protein, matching rows form one entry showing the most common genes and DNA. These V and J calls derive from TCRdb rather than the authors' analysis. The sample table contains about 780,000 distinct CDR3 sequences; only one count was recorded for more than 35% of them. Jointly, the top ten make up 15% to 20% of the sample.

Comment on this clonotype: The antigen it recognizes is unknown. No much larger clone exists at a distance of one base, and base qualities are not known.

The sequence was obtained from a man older than 75 in good health. The sequencing input was blood. The chain joins TRBV7-3 to TRBJ2-6, with the D gene uncertain. The CDR3 region reads CASSLTGPANVLTF. The DNA sequence follows: TGTGCCAGCAGCTTGACGGGCCCAGCCAACGTCCTGACTTTC.